The clone carrying this T cell receptor (beta chain) was counted between two and nine times. The authors used template switching to add a universal primer site and gave cDNA unique molecular identifiers. TCRdb re-analysed the 5' RACE reads in MiXCR, keeping a single row per CDR3 protein. The sample has 1.5 million to 2 million distinct CDR3 sequences, about 32% seen once. The data originate from a study of identical twins. V was clipped by 2 bases and J by 8 bases, with 9 bases between them. The CDR3 is 13 amino acids. CDR1 and CDR2 (germline): MNHEY, SVGEGT. The sequenced sample was cord blood. The sequence was collected from a newborn girl in good health. V is TRBV6-2 or TRBV6-3 and J is TRBJ1-4, with D uncertain. CDR3 DNA sequence: TGTGCCAGCAGTTACGAGGGCCGGGAAAAACTGTTTTTT. It encodes CASSYEGREKLFF.